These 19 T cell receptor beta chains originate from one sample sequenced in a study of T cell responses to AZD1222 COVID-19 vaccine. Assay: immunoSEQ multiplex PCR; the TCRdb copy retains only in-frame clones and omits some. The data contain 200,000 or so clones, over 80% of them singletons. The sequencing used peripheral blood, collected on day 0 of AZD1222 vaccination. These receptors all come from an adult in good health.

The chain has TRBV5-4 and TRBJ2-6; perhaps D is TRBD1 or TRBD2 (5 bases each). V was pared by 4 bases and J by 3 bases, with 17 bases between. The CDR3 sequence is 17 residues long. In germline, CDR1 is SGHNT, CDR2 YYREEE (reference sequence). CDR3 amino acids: CASSPDGASFGANVLTF. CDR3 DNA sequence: TGTGCCAGCAGCCCAGACGGGGCGTCCTTTGGGGCCAACGTCCTGACTTTC.

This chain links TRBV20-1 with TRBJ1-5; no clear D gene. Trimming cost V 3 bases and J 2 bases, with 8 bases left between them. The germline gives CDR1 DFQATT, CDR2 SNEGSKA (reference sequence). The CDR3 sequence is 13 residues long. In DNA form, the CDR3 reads TGCAGTGCTAGTCCGGATGGCAATCAGCCCCAGCATTTT. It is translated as CSASPDGNQPQHF.

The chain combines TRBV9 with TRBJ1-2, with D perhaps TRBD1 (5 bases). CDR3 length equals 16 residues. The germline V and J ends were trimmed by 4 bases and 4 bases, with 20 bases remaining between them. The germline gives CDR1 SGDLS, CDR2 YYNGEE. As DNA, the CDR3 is TGTGCCAGCAGCAAAAGAGGTCCGAGGGGCGGCTATGGCTACACCTTC. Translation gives CASSKRGPRGGYGYTF.

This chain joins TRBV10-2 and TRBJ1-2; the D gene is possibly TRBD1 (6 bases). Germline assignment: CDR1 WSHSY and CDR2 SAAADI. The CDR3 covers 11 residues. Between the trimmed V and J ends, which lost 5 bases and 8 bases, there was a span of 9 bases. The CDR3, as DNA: TGCGCCAGCAGTAGTACAGGGGGCTACACCTTC. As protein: CASSSTGGYTF.

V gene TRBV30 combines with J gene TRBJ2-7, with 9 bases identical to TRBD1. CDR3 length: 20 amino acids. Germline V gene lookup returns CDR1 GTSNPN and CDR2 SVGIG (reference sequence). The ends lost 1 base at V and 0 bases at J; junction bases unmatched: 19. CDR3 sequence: CAWSETHRDRAFMSSYEQYF. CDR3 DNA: TGTGCCTGGAGTGAGACACACCGGGACAGGGCCTTTATGAGCTCCTACGAGCAGTACTTC.

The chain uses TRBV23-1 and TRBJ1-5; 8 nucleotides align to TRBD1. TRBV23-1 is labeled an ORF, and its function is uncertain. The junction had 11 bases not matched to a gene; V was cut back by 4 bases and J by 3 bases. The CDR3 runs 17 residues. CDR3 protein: CASSPKTGTGINQPQHF. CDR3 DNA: TGCGCCAGCAGTCCCAAAACCGGGACAGGAATCAATCAGCCCCAGCATTTT.

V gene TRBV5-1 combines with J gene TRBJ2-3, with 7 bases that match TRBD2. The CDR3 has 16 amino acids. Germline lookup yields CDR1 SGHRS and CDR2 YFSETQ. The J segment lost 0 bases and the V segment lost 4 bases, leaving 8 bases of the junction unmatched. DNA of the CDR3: TGCGCCAGCAGCCCTGGACTAGACACTAGCACAGATACGCAGTATTTT. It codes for CASSPGLDTSTDTQYF.

The CDR3 DNA reads as TGTGCCAGCAGCCAAGATACGCAAGCCTACGAGCAGTACTTC. Its protein is CASSQDTQAYEQYF. The rearrangement joins TRBV4-2 to TRBJ2-7; no firm D call. The ends were cut back, 0 bases at V and 2 bases at J, with 8 bases in the middle. From germline, CDR1 is LGHNA and CDR2 YNFKEQ. This CDR3 is 14 amino acids long.

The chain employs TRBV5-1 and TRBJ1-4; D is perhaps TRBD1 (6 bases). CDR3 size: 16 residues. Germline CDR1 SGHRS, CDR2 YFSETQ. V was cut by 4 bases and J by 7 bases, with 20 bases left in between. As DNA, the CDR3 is TGCGCCAGCAGCCCGGTCGGGGACCCACAGGGTGAAAAACTGTTTTTT. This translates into CASSPVGDPQGEKLFF.

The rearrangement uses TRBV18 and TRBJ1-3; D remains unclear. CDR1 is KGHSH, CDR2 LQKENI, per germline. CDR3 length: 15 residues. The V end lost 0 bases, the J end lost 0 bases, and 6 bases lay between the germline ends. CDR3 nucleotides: TGTGCCAGCTCACCACCAGGGATCTCTGGAAACACCATATATTTT. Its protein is CASSPPGISGNTIYF.

The CDR3 loop is CASRGSLNTEAFF. The CDR3 nucleotides read TGTGCCAGCAGAGGGAGTTTGAACACTGAAGCTTTCTTT. The chain carries TRBV6-5 and TRBJ1-1; D remains unclear. From germline, CDR1 is MNHEY and CDR2 SVGAGI. The CDR3 spans 13 residues. V lost 6 bases and J lost 0, with 8 bases in between.

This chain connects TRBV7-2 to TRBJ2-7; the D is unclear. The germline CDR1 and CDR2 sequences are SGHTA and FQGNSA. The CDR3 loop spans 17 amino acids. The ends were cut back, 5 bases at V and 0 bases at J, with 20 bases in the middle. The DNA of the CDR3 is TGTGCCAGCAGCCATTCCTCGACTTATGGGCTCTCCTACGAGCAGTACTTC. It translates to CASSHSSTYGLSYEQYF.

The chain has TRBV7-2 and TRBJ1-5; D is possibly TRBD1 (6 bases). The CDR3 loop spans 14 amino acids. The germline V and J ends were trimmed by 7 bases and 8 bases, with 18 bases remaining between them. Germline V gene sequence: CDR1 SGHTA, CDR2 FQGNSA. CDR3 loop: CASTTRGAQKPQHF. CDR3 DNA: TGTGCCAGCACAACTAGGGGGGCGCAGAAGCCCCAGCATTTT.

This CDR3 reads CASSLYGDRDDTEAFF. CDR3 DNA sequence: TGTGCCAGCAGCTTGTACGGTGACAGGGACGACACTGAAGCTTTCTTT. The J gene is TRBJ1-1, the V gene TRBV5-6; 7 positions agree with TRBD1. Germline V gives CDR1 SGHDT, CDR2 YYEEEE. CDR3 length: 16 amino acids. V lost 1 base to trimming and J lost 3 bases; unmatched junction nucleotides: 9.

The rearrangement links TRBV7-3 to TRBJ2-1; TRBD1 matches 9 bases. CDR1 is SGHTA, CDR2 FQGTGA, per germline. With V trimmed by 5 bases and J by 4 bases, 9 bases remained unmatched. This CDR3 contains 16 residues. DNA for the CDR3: TGTGCCAGCAGCGCTAGGACAGGGGCCTCTTACAATGAGCAGTTCTTC. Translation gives CASSARTGASYNEQFF.

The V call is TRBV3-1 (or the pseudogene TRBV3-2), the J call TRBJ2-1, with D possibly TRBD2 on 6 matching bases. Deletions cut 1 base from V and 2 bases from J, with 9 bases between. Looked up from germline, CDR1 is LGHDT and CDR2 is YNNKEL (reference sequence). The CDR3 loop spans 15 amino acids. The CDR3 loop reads CASSQARGTYNEQFF. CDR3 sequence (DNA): TGTGCCAGCAGCCAAGCCCGGGGGACCTACAATGAGCAGTTCTTC.

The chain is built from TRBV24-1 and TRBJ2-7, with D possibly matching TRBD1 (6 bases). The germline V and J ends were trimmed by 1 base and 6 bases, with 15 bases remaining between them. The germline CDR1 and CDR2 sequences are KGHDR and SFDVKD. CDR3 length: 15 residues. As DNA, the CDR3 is TGTGCCACCAGTGATTTTAGAACCGGGACACGCGAGCAGTACTTC. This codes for CATSDFRTGTREQYF.

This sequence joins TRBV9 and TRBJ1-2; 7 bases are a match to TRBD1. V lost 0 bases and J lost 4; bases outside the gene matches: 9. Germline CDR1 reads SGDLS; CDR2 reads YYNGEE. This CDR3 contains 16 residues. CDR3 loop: CASSVVRTGLPYGYTF. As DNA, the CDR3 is TGTGCCAGCAGCGTAGTCAGGACAGGACTCCCCTATGGCTACACCTTC.

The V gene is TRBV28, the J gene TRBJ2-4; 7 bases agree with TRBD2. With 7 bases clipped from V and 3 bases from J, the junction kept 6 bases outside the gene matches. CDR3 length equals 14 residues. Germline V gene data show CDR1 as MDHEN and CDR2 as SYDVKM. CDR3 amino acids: CASTPTGGKNIQYF. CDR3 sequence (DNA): TGTGCCAGCACCCCAACGGGGGGCAAAAACATTCAGTACTTC.